The rows below give T cell receptor beta chains drawn from one sample of a study of blood T cell repertoires in COVID-19. Measured with immunoSEQ multiplex PCR; TCRdb has only the in-frame clones, and not every one. The sample includes tens of thousands of clones, around 91% seen only once; the top ten take over 5.5%. Sequencing was carried out using peripheral blood. The receptors here all came from a man aged 18-30 years with COVID-19, enrolled during active disease. CDR3s include the opening cysteine and the closing phenylalanine or tryptophan. The order of the fields is D gene, clone size, CDR3 length, J gene, V gene, CDR3 DNA, CDR3 protein. The D gene is left open where the match is weak. The size entry is marked missing in some rows and otherwise reads once, few, many or a size class.

d_call: TRBD2
clone_size: .
cdr3_length: 15
j_call: TRBJ2-7
v_call: TRBV6-5
cdr3_nt: TGTGCCAGCAAATTGACTAGCGGAAAAACCTACGAGCAGTACTTC
cdr3_aa: CASKLTSGKTYEQYF

d_call: .
clone_size: .
cdr3_length: 15
j_call: TRBJ1-3
v_call: TRBV7-2
cdr3_nt: TGTGCCAGCAGCTGGTCGGAGAGCTCTGGAAACACCATATATTTT
cdr3_aa: CASSWSESSGNTIYF

d_call: TRBD1
clone_size: few
cdr3_length: 15
j_call: TRBJ2-3
v_call: TRBV4-3
cdr3_nt: TGCGCCAGCAGCCAAGCGGTACAGGGGGGAGATACGCAGTATTTT
cdr3_aa: CASSQAVQGGDTQYF

d_call: TRBD1
clone_size: .
cdr3_length: 15
j_call: TRBJ1-5
v_call: TRBV19
cdr3_nt: TGTGCCAGTAATCCGGACAGGGGAAGCAATCAGCCCCAGCATTTT
cdr3_aa: CASNPDRGSNQPQHF

d_call: .
clone_size: .
cdr3_length: 13
j_call: TRBJ2-2
v_call: TRBV29-1
cdr3_nt: TGCAGCGTTACCAGGCCGAACACCGGGGAGCTGTTTTTT
cdr3_aa: CSVTRPNTGELFF

d_call: .
clone_size: .
cdr3_length: 14
j_call: TRBJ1-1
v_call: TRBV6-5
cdr3_nt: TGTGCCAGCAGGATGGGACTTACCAACACTGAAGCTTTCTTT
cdr3_aa: CASRMGLTNTEAFF

d_call: TRBD1
clone_size: .
cdr3_length: 15
j_call: TRBJ1-5
v_call: TRBV27
cdr3_nt: TGTGCCAGCAGTTGCAAAACAGGGGACAATCAGCCCCAGCATTTT
cdr3_aa: CASSCKTGDNQPQHF

d_call: .
clone_size: .
cdr3_length: 14
j_call: TRBJ1-4
v_call: TRBV2
cdr3_nt: TGTGCCAGCGGGCTGACAGCAACTAATGAAAAACTGTTTTTT
cdr3_aa: CASGLTATNEKLFF

d_call: TRBD2
clone_size: .
cdr3_length: 17
j_call: TRBJ2-7
v_call: TRBV10-3
cdr3_nt: TGTGCCATCAGTGAACCTAGGACTAGCGGGTCCCCCTACGAGCAGTACTTC
cdr3_aa: CAISEPRTSGSPYEQYF

d_call: TRBD2
clone_size: few
cdr3_length: 13
j_call: TRBJ2-1
v_call: TRBV4-2
cdr3_nt: TGTGCCAGCAGCCAAGATGAGGTAGCGGGTCCGATCTTC
cdr3_aa: CASSQDEVAGPIF

d_call: .
clone_size: .
cdr3_length: 15
j_call: TRBJ2-3
v_call: TRBV24-1
cdr3_nt: TGTGCCACCAGTGATCCGGGAGTGGGAGCAGATACGCAGTATTTT
cdr3_aa: CATSDPGVGADTQYF

d_call: .
clone_size: .
cdr3_length: 15
j_call: TRBJ1-1
v_call: TRBV19
cdr3_nt: TGTGCCAGTATGGGGGCCTGGGGCGCACCCACTGAAGCTTTCTTT
cdr3_aa: CASMGAWGAPTEAFF

d_call: .
clone_size: .
cdr3_length: 15
j_call: TRBJ1-5
v_call: TRBV28
cdr3_nt: TGTGCCAGCAGTTCAGGACAGTTGAGCAATCAGCCCCAGCATTTT
cdr3_aa: CASSSGQLSNQPQHF